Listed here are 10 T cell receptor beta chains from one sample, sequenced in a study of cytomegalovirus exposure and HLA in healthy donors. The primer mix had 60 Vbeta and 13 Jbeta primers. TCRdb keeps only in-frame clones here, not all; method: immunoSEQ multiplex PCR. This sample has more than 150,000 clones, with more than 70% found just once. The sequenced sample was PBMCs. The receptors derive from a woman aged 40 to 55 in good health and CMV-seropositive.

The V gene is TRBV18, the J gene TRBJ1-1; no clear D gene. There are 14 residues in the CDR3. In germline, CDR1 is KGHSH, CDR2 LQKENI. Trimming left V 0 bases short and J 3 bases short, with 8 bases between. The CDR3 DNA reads TGTGCCAGCTCACCACCGGCCCGGGACACTGAAGCTTTCTTT. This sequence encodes CASSPPARDTEAFF.

The CDR3 here is CASRSRLNMNTEAFF. CDR3 coding DNA: TGCGCCAGCAGGTCCCGACTGAACATGAACACTGAAGCTTTCTTT. The chain employs TRBV5-1 and TRBJ1-1, with D unclear. Per the germline V gene, CDR1 is SGHRS and CDR2 is YFSETQ. The CDR3 loop spans 15 amino acids. The germline V and J ends were trimmed by 5 bases and 0 bases, with 14 bases remaining between them.

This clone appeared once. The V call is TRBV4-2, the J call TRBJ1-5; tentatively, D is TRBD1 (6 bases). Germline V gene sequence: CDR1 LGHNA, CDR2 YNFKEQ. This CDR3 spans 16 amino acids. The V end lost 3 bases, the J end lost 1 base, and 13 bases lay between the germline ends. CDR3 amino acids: CASSHDPRGSNQPQHF. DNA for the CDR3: TGTGCCAGCAGCCATGACCCTAGGGGGAGCAATCAGCCCCAGCATTTT.

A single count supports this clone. CDR3 coding DNA: TGTGCCAGCAGTCCTCAGGGAAACTCTGGGGCCAACGTCCTGACTTTC. Translation gives CASSPQGNSGANVLTF. The chain uses TRBV27 and TRBJ2-6; tentative D call: TRBD1 (5 bases). There are 16 residues in the CDR3. From germline, CDR1 is MNHEY and CDR2 SMNVEV (reference sequence). V lost 5 bases and J 0 bases, leaving 11 bases between the germline ends.

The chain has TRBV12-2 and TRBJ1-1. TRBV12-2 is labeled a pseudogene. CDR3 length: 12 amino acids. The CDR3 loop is CASRLRETEAFF. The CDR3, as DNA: TGTGCAAGTCGCTTGAGGGAGACTGAAGCTTTCTTT.

Here the CDR3 DNA reads TGTGCCTGGAGTCATAAGGTCCAGGGCCCCTCGACCCAGTACTTC. Protein sequence: CAWSHKVQGPSTQYF. The V call is TRBV30, the J call TRBJ2-5, with D possibly TRBD1 on 5 matching bases. V lost 2 bases to trimming and J lost 7 bases, with 20 bases between them. The germline V gene encodes CDR1 GTSNPN and CDR2 SVGIG (reference sequence). The CDR3 spans 15 residues.

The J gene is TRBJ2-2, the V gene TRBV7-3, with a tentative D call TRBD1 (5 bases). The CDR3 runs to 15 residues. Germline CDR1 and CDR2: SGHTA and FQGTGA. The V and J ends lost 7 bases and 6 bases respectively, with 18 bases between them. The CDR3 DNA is TGTGCCAGCAAAGGGGCCGTAGCAGCCCCCGGGGAGCTGTTTTTT. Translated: CASKGAVAAPGELFF.

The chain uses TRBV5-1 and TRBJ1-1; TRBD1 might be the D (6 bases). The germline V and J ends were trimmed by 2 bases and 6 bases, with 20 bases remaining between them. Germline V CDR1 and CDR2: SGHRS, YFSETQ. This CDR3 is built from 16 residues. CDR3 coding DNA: TGCGCCAGCAGCTTTCAGGGGACCGGAGTTTCGGCTGAAGCTTTCTTT. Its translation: CASSFQGTGVSAEAFF.

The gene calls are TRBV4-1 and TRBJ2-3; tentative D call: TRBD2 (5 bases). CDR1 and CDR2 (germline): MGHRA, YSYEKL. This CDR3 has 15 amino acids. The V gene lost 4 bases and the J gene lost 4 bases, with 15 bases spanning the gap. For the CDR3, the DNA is TGCGCCAGCAGCCTCTCCGGGAATCCTTCAGATACGCAGTATTTT. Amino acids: CASSLSGNPSDTQYF.

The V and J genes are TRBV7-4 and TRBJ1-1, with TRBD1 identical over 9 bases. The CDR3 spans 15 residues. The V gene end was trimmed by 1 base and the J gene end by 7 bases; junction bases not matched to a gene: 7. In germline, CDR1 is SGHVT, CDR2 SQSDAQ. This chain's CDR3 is CASSLERQGDDEAFF. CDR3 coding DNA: TGTGCCAGCAGCTTAGAAAGACAGGGGGATGATGAAGCTTTCTTT.